These 22 T cell receptor beta chains were all obtained from the same sample, sequenced in a study of OX40 agonist ivuxolimab in advanced cancers. Assay: immunoSEQ multiplex PCR; the TCRdb copy retains only in-frame clones and omits some. The data contain 56,000 or so clones, approximately 83% of them singletons. This specimen was CD4+ or CD8+ T cells sorted from blood, taken in a trial of the OX40 agonist ivuxolimab. The receptors shown here come from an adult with an advanced solid tumor such as melanoma, head and neck, liver or kidney cancer.

The chain links TRBV4-1 to TRBJ1-1, with no clear D. This CDR3 comprises 16 residues. CDR1 MGHRA and CDR2 YSYEKL come from the germline V gene. V was pared by 1 base and J by 0 bases, with 12 bases between. CDR3 coding DNA: TGCGCCAGCAGCCAAGTACCTACGCACCTGAACACTGAAGCTTTCTTT. As protein: CASSQVPTHLNTEAFF.

The chain is built from TRBV5-4 and TRBJ1-1, with unresolved D. The CDR3 contains 15 residues. V shed 0 bases and J shed 1 base, with 10 bases lying between them. Germline CDR1 SGHNT, CDR2 YYREEE (reference sequence). In DNA form, the CDR3 reads TGTGCCAGCAGCTTGGAAACTGAGCGGAACACTGAAGCTTTCTTT. Translation gives CASSLETERNTEAFF.

This CDR3 is CASSQPGQGLSGYGYTF. The DNA for the CDR3 is TGCGCCAGCAGCCAACCGGGACAGGGGCTAAGTGGCTATGGCTACACCTTC. This chain joins TRBV4-1 and TRBJ1-2; 10 bases align to TRBD1. CDR1 and CDR2 (germline): MGHRA, YSYEKL. The V and J ends lost 2 bases and 4 bases, in that order; junction bases with no gene match: 10. CDR3 length: 17 amino acids.

The chain combines TRBV9 with TRBJ2-1, with 9 nucleotides matching TRBD2. The CDR3 length is 15 residues. The trim removed 0 bases at V and 9 bases at J, leaving 7 bases unmatched. CDR1 and CDR2 from the germline V gene are SGDLS and YYNGEE. The CDR3 loop reads CASSVAAGGPGEQFF. The DNA for the CDR3 is TGTGCCAGCAGCGTAGCGGCGGGGGGGCCGGGTGAGCAGTTCTTC.

This clone was seen only once. The chain uses TRBV6-5 and TRBJ1-1; 7 nucleotides align to TRBD1. The CDR3 is 14 residues long. V trimming: 2 bases; J trimming: 3 bases; junction bases outside the gene matches: 3. Germline V gene lookup returns CDR1 MNHEY and CDR2 SVGAGI. CDR3 nucleotides: TGTGCCAGCAGTTACCTCCAGGGGGACACTGAAGCTTTCTTT. It is translated as CASSYLQGDTEAFF.

This chain connects TRBV2 to TRBJ1-3; 7 positions agree with TRBD1. The V gene end was trimmed by 8 bases and the J gene end by 4 bases; junction bases not matched to a gene: 8. This CDR3 region has 14 residues. Germline loops: CDR1 SNHLY, CDR2 FYNNEI. The CDR3 protein is CASHLGQTGNTIYF. The CDR3 DNA is TGTGCCAGCCATCTGGGACAGACCGGAAACACCATATATTTT.

This clone showed up just once. The chain links TRBV4-1 to TRBJ2-2, with D perhaps matching TRBD2 (6 bases). V was clipped by 2 bases and J by 0 bases, with 13 bases between them. CDR1 is MGHRA, CDR2 YSYEKL, per germline. The CDR3 consists of 17 residues. The CDR3 DNA reads TGCGCCAGCAGCCAATTTCTAGGCGGGGCGAACACCGGGGAGCTGTTTTTT. Protein sequence: CASSQFLGGANTGELFF.

This clone showed up just once. V and J are TRBV28 and TRBJ1-6, with unresolved D. The CDR3 totals 14 residues. Germline V lookup: CDR1 MDHEN, CDR2 SYDVKM. Trimming pared 1 base from V and 9 bases from J, leaving 10 bases between. CDR3 bases: TGTGCCAGCAGTTTATTAGGGTCGGGTTCACCCCTCCACTTT. This codes for CASSLLGSGSPLHF.

V gene TRBV28 combines with J gene TRBJ2-1, with TRBD2 matching 10 bases. V lost 5 bases and J lost 4; bases outside the gene matches: 14. The germline CDR1 and CDR2 sequences are MDHEN and SYDVKM. This CDR3 is built from 18 residues. The CDR3 region has the DNA TGTGCCAGCAGTGGAGCGGGAGGGCCGCGGATGAGGTACAATGAGCAGTTCTTC. It translates to CASSGAGGPRMRYNEQFF.

This chain links TRBV7-6 with TRBJ2-2; D remains ambiguous. This CDR3 contains 15 residues. The V gene lost 5 bases and the J gene lost 3 bases, with 13 bases spanning the gap. Germline CDR1 reads SGHVS; CDR2 reads FNYEAQ. The CDR3 region has the DNA TGTGCCAGCAGCCCCCAGAGCACGGACACCGGGGAGCTGTTTTTT. This codes for CASSPQSTDTGELFF. The whole variable domain, filled in from reference TRBV7-6 and TRBJ2-2, reads GAGVSQSPRYKVTKRGQDVALRCDPISGHVSLYWYRQALGQGPEFLTYFNYEAQQDKSGLPNDRFSAERPEGSISTLTIQRTEQRDSAMYRCASSPQSTDTGELFFGEGSRLTVL.

The chain employs TRBV28 and TRBJ1-6; maybe TRBD1 (6 bases). The germline CDR1 and CDR2 sequences are MDHEN and SYDVKM. CDR3 length: 15 residues. Trimming pared 6 bases from V and 8 bases from J, leaving 17 bases between. In nucleotides, the CDR3 is TGTGCCAGCAGAAAAGACCTGGGGGCGGATTCACCCCTCCACTTT. Its protein product is CASRKDLGADSPLHF. Full variable domain (remainder filled in from reference TRBV28 and TRBJ1-6): DVKVTQSSRYLVKRTGEKVFLECVQDMDHENMFWYRQDPGLGLRLIYFSYDVKMKEKGDIPEGYSVSREKKERFSLILESASTNQTSMYLCASRKDLGADSPLHFGNGTRLTVT.

The J gene is TRBJ2-6, the V gene TRBV5-6; D not certain. The CDR3 length is 16 residues. Trimming pared 0 bases from V and 0 bases from J, leaving 7 bases between. Germline V lookup: CDR1 SGHDT, CDR2 YYEEEE. DNA of the CDR3: TGTGCCAGCAGCTTGGATCCTAGCTCTGGGGCCAACGTCCTGACTTTC. Translating gives CASSLDPSSGANVLTF.

CDR3 protein: CASTLGRPPSSPLHF. The CDR3 DNA is TGTGCCAGCACCCTAGGACGGCCCCCGAGTTCACCCCTCCACTTT. The chain is built from TRBV27 and TRBJ1-6; unclear D gene. V shed 7 bases and J shed 9 bases, with 19 bases lying between them. Germline CDR1 and CDR2: MNHEY and SMNVEV (reference sequence). The CDR3 consists of 15 residues.

The chain carries TRBV7-2 and TRBJ2-7; tentatively, D is TRBD1 (6 bases). Trimming removed 1 base from V and 1 base from J, with 8 bases in between. Germline V gives CDR1 SGHTA, CDR2 FQGNSA. The CDR3 is 14 residues long. The CDR3 DNA sequence: TGTGCCAGCAGCTTAGACAGGGTTTCCTACGAGCAGTACTTC. It specifies CASSLDRVSYEQYF.

The chain combines TRBV4-1 with TRBJ2-5; D is perhaps TRBD1 or TRBD2 (6 bases each). This CDR3 has 18 amino acids. In germline, CDR1 is MGHRA, CDR2 YSYEKL. V lost 1 base, J lost 4 bases, and 22 bases lay in between. DNA for the CDR3: TGCGCCAGCAGCCAAGGAGCCCAGGCCGGGGGCGGCGGAGAGACCCAGTACTTC. This codes for CASSQGAQAGGGGETQYF.

On this clone itself: Sequence at one end of the junction differs from germline and may be a read error. The chain employs TRBV5-1 and TRBJ2-3, with 9 bases fitting TRBD2. The CDR3 has 15 amino acids. Germline lookup yields CDR1 SGHRS and CDR2 YFSETQ. CDR3 sequence: CASSLLGTSTDTQYF. The CDR3 nucleotides are TGCGCCAGCAGCTTGCTTGGGACTAGCACCGATACGCAGTATTTT.

The gene calls are TRBV7-9 and TRBJ2-5; no definite D call. With 1 base removed from V and 4 bases from J, the gap between germline ends came to 13 bases. This CDR3 is built from 15 residues. The germline V gene encodes CDR1 SEHNR and CDR2 FQNEAQ (reference sequence). The CDR3 DNA follows: TGTGCCAGCAGCTTAGTAGTTACAGCTAGAGAGACCCAGTACTTC. It specifies CASSLVVTARETQYF. Complete variable domain (other parts from reference TRBV7-9 and TRBJ2-5): DTGVSQNPRHKITKRGQNVTFRCDPISEHNRLYWYRQTLGQGPEFLTYFQNEAQLEKSRLLSDRFSAERPKGSFSTLEIQRTEQGDSAMYLCASSLVVTARETQYFGPGTRLLVL.

The rearrangement joins TRBV7-9 to TRBJ1-2, with TRBD1 as a possible D gene (5 bases). From germline, CDR1 is SEHNR and CDR2 FQNEAQ (reference sequence). This CDR3 has 14 residues. V gave up 7 bases and J gave up 8 bases, with 20 bases separating them. CDR3 sequence: CASKPHPRASGYTF. The CDR3 region has the DNA TGTGCCAGCAAACCTCACCCCAGGGCAAGCGGCTACACCTTC.

This clone was counted only a few times. V and J are TRBV15 and TRBJ2-1, with 11 bases lining up with TRBD2. The germline gives CDR1 LNHNV, CDR2 YYDKDF (reference sequence). The CDR3 totals 17 residues. V dropped 3 bases and J dropped 0; count of bases not matched to a gene: 4. The CDR3 DNA sequence: TGTGCCACCAGCAGGCGACTAGCGGGACTCTCCTACAATGAGCAGTTCTTC. It translates to CATSRRLAGLSYNEQFF.

The CDR3 DNA sequence: TGTGCCAGCAGCTTGGATAGACAGCCGAACTATGGCTACACCTTC. Translating it yields CASSLDRQPNYGYTF. The V and J genes are TRBV5-5 and TRBJ1-2; a weak D match, TRBD1 (5 bases). CDR1 and CDR2 from the germline V gene are SGHKS and YYEKEE (reference sequence). V gave up 0 bases and J gave up 2 bases, with 11 bases separating them. This CDR3 has 15 residues. The full variable domain, with the rest looked up from reference TRBV5-5 and TRBJ1-2, is DAGVTQSPTHLIKTRGQQVTLRCSPISGHKSVSWYQQVLGQGPQFIFQYYEKEERGRGNFPDRFSARQFPNYSSELNVNALLLGDSALYLCASSLDRQPNYGYTFGSGTRLTVV.

CDR3 nucleotides: TGTGCCAGCAGAAGGGGGGGGAACTATGGCTACACCTTC. It yields the protein CASRRGGNYGYTF. The chain employs TRBV28 and TRBJ1-2, with a tentative D call TRBD1 (6 bases). Trimming shortened V by 6 bases and J by 2 bases, and 10 bases separated the two germline ends. The CDR3 sequence is 13 residues long. Germline V gene sequence: CDR1 MDHEN, CDR2 SYDVKM.

The chain has TRBV5-1 and TRBJ2-3; TRBD1 might be the D (6 bases). V was cut by 5 bases and J by 4 bases, with 11 bases left in between. This CDR3 region has 13 residues. Germline V gene sequence: CDR1 SGHRS, CDR2 YFSETQ. The CDR3 region is CASSNRVPDTQYF. The CDR3 coding sequence is TGCGCCAGCAGTAACAGGGTGCCAGATACGCAGTATTTT.